Listed below are T cell receptor beta chains from one sample, sequenced in a study of T cell responses to AZD1222 COVID-19 vaccine. Assay: immunoSEQ multiplex PCR; the TCRdb copy retains only in-frame clones and omits some. The sample includes about 150,000 clones, less than 90% seen only once; the top ten take less than 3.5%. The sequenced sample was peripheral blood, obtained on day 0 of AZD1222 vaccination. The receptors shown here come from an adult in good health. Each CDR3 is given with its conserved first and last residue. A D gene is named only where the DNA matches it firmly. Some rows have no size entry. The others give once, few or many, or a class for an expanded clone.

V: TRBV18; J: TRBJ1-5; size: NA; D: NA; DNA: TGTGCCAGCTCACCAGGCAGGGTTGGCAATCAGCCCCAGCATTTT; CDR3: CASSPGRVGNQPQHF
V: TRBV9; J: TRBJ1-4; size: once; D: NA; DNA: TGTGCCAGCAGCGATACCCCCACAGCAACTAATGAAAAACTGTTTTTT; CDR3: CASSDTPTATNEKLFF
V: TRBV11-2; J: TRBJ2-7; size: few; D: NA; DNA: TGTGCCAGCAGCCTCTCTCCCTACGAGCAGTACTTC; CDR3: CASSLSPYEQYF
V: TRBV13; J: TRBJ1-3; size: NA; D: TRBD1; DNA: TGTGCCAGCAGCTCCTCGGGACAGGGGCCTCTATCTGGAAACACCATATATTTT; CDR3: CASSSSGQGPLSGNTIYF
V: TRBV19; J: TRBJ1-2; size: NA; D: NA; DNA: TGTGCCAGTAGGTCGGTCGGGGTTACTGGCTACACCTTC; CDR3: CASRSVGVTGYTF
V: TRBV28; J: TRBJ2-7; size: once; D: NA; DNA: TGTGCCAGCAGTTCCCCAGAGCCACCCTACGAGCAGTACTTC; CDR3: CASSSPEPPYEQYF
V: TRBV2; J: TRBJ1-1; size: NA; D: NA; DNA: TGTGCCAGCACCTCCGGGACATCGAACACTGAAGCTTTCTTT; CDR3: CASTSGTSNTEAFF
V: TRBV15; J: TRBJ1-2; size: NA; D: NA; DNA: TGTGCCACCAGCAAGGAGGGGGAAGGTGGCTACACCTTC; CDR3: CATSKEGEGGYTF
V: TRBV2; J: TRBJ2-5; size: NA; D: NA; DNA: TGTGCCAGCAGTGAATTGGAGACCCAGTACTTC; CDR3: CASSELETQYF
V: TRBV5-4; J: TRBJ2-1; size: NA; D: NA; DNA: TGTGCCAGCAGCGCTGGGACGCCGAAAGACAATGAGCAGTTCTTC; CDR3: CASSAGTPKDNEQFF
V: TRBV6-1; J: TRBJ1-2; size: many; D: NA; DNA: TGTGCCAGCAGTGAAGAAGTAGGTTATGGCTACACCTTC; CDR3: CASSEEVGYGYTF